This T cell receptor (beta chain) derives from a study of cytomegalovirus exposure and HLA in healthy donors. This clone was detected only once. The germline gives CDR1 MNHNS, CDR2 SASEGT. The CDR3 extends over 16 amino acids. Trimming pared 2 bases from V and 6 bases from J, leaving 17 bases between. The data were produced by immunoSEQ multiplex PCR, yet TCRdb's version contains in-frame clones alone and is incomplete. The table lists fewer than 350,000 clones, 85% to 90% of them singletons. Source material: PBMCs. The chain is built from TRBV6-1 and TRBJ1-5, with D possibly TRBD1 on 5 matching bases. The source is a young woman in good health and CMV-seronegative. CDR3 nucleotide sequence: TGTGCCAGCAGTGAAACCCCTGGGGGGGTTATTCAGCCCCAGCATTTT. This gives the protein CASSETPGGVIQPQHF.